These 4 T cell receptor beta chains were all obtained from the same sample, sequenced in a study of T cell responses to AZD1222 COVID-19 vaccine. Profiling relied on immunoSEQ multiplex PCR, and the TCRdb table lists in-frame clones only, not all of them. Of roughly 170,000 clones in the sample, approximately 94% were seen once. The source was peripheral blood, collected 28 days after the second AZD1222 dose. The receptors were gathered from an adult who received the AZD1222 COVID-19 vaccine.

The rearrangement links TRBV7-2 to TRBJ2-5; either TRBD1 or TRBD2 may supply D (5 bases each). V was pared by 5 bases and J by 5 bases, with 21 bases between. The germline V gene has CDR1 SGHTA and CDR2 FQGNSA. CDR3 length: 16 amino acids. The CDR3 reads CASSELRGRVGETQYF. The CDR3 nucleotides read TGTGCCAGCAGCGAACTTAGGGGACGTGTGGGGGAGACCCAGTACTTC.

The rearrangement joins TRBV7-3 to TRBJ2-2, with 7 bases matching TRBD2. CDR3 length: 16 amino acids. V lost 1 base and J lost 6; bases outside the gene matches: 8. Per the germline V gene, CDR1 is SGHTA and CDR2 is FQGTGA. This chain's CDR3 is CASSLIPGGGSGELFF. CDR3 sequence (DNA): TGTGCCAGCAGCTTAATTCCGGGAGGAGGCTCCGGGGAGCTGTTTTTT.

V usage is TRBV12-5 and J usage is TRBJ1-1; D is perhaps TRBD1 (5 bases). The V end was cut by 3 bases, the J end by 11 bases, with 13 bases between. Germline V CDR1 and CDR2: LGHNT, FRNRAP. There are 12 residues in the CDR3. The CDR3 DNA follows: TGTGCTAGTGGTTTTATTGGGGGTTGGGCTTTCTTT. Its translation: CASGFIGGWAFF.

CDR3 loop: CASSPLRREYWSSGNTIYF. CDR3 sequence (DNA): TGTGCCAGCAGCCCGCTACGAAGGGAATATTGGAGCTCTGGAAACACCATATATTTT. The chain combines TRBV11-2 with TRBJ1-3; unclear D gene. This CDR3 is built from 19 residues. Trimming shortened V by 5 bases and J by 0 bases, and 23 bases separated the two germline ends. CDR1 is SGHAT and CDR2 is FQNNGV in the germline V gene.